Each of the 30 T cell receptor beta chains below was sequenced from the same sample in a study of response to subunit inactivated influenza vaccine. Using its own MiXCR run on the RT-PCR reads, TCRdb lists one record per CDR3 protein. The sample has hundreds of thousands of distinct CDR3 sequences; under 9% are singletons. Specimen: PBMCs from blood, collected around 25 months after vaccination. These receptors were collected from a man between 50 and 75 years old who received an inactivated influenza vaccine.

This clonotype has only a few counts. The chain joins TRBV2 to TRBJ2-5, with D possibly called TRBD1 or TRBD2 (6 bases each). V was cut by 6 bases and J by 7 bases, with 21 bases left in between. CDR3 size: 15 residues. The germline V gene has CDR1 SNHLY and CDR2 FYNNEI. Here the CDR3 DNA reads TGTGCCAGCAGCGCCACCACTAGCTCCAGGGGGACCCAGTACTTC. As protein: CASSATTSSRGTQYF.

The chain carries TRBV6-5 and TRBJ1-2; D unclear. Deletions cut 5 bases from V and 0 bases from J, with 16 bases between. The CDR3 runs 16 residues. Germline CDR1 MNHEY, CDR2 SVGAGI. CDR3 DNA sequence: TGTGCCAGCAGTCACCATCCTAGGCAGCCTAACTATGGCTACACCTTC. Translated, it gives CASSHHPRQPNYGYTF.

This clonotype was found a few times. This chain links TRBV11-2 with TRBJ2-4; 9 bases agree with TRBD1. Trimming cost V 5 bases and J 3 bases; bases outside gene matches: 5. Germline-derived CDR1 and CDR2 are SGHAT and FQNNGV. CDR3 length: 15 residues. DNA of the CDR3: TGTGCCAGCAGCGAACCGGACAGGGGCAAAAACATTCAGTACTTC. Translation gives CASSEPDRGKNIQYF.

V is TRBV20-1 and J is TRBJ2-1; 12 bases align to TRBD2. The CDR3 totals 15 residues. The V gene's germline CDR1 is DFQATT and CDR2 SNEGSKA (reference sequence). After removal of 5 bases from V and 7 bases from J, the junction contained 9 bases not matched to a gene. For the CDR3, the DNA is TGCAGTGCTCCCCCTAGCGGGAGGGCCCTGAATGAGCAGTTCTTC. This gives the protein CSAPPSGRALNEQFF.

This rearrangement joins TRBV10-3 to TRBJ2-7, with TRBD1 matching over 10 bases. V gave up 0 bases and J gave up 5 bases; unmatched junction bases: 4. The CDR3 extends over 15 amino acids. Germline values: CDR1 ENHRY, CDR2 SYGVKD. Here the CDR3 DNA reads TGTGCCATCAGTGAGTCGAGGACAGGGGGAGACGAGCAGTACTTC. Protein: CAISESRTGGDEQYF.

V gene TRBV28 combines with J gene TRBJ2-1, with 8 nucleotides matching TRBD2. The germline V gene has CDR1 MDHEN and CDR2 SYDVKM. The CDR3 sequence is 14 residues long. V gave up 5 bases and J gave up 8 bases; unmatched junction bases: 8. The DNA for the CDR3 is TGTGCCAGCAGTCCCCGGGGGGGGGGCGATGAGCAGTTCTTC. It specifies CASSPRGGGDEQFF.

This clonotype was seen repeatedly, ten times or more. The genes are TRBV12-3 or TRBV12-4 and TRBJ1-5; D possibly corresponds to TRBD1 (6 bases). The CDR3 is 14 amino acids. V dropped 6 bases and J dropped 11 bases, with 20 bases sitting between them. CDR3 amino acids: CASSTGTRVGAQHF. The CDR3 DNA reads as TGTGCCAGCAGCACCGGGACAAGGGTAGGGGCCCAGCATTTT.

The V gene is TRBV28, the J gene TRBJ2-7; 7 nucleotides agree with TRBD2. There are 13 residues in the CDR3. J lost 2 bases, V lost 6 bases, and 4 bases had no gene match. Germline V CDR1 and CDR2: MDHEN, SYDVKM. The CDR3 DNA is TGTGCCAGCAGAAGCGGGGAGACCTACGAGCAGTACTTC. Translation gives CASRSGETYEQYF.

This clonotype was recorded at least ten times. This chain connects TRBV9 to TRBJ2-7; D perhaps matches TRBD2 (5 bases). The germline gives CDR1 SGDLS, CDR2 YYNGEE. The CDR3 contains 14 residues. V was trimmed by 1 base and J by 3 bases, leaving 11 bases between them. CDR3 sequence reads: CASSVMGESYEQYF. For the CDR3, the DNA is TGTGCCAGCAGCGTAATGGGAGAAAGCTACGAGCAGTACTTC. Full variable domain (outside the CDR3, taken from reference TRBV9 and TRBJ2-7): DSGVTQTPKHLITATGQRVTLRCSPRSGDLSVYWYQQSLDQGLQFLIQYYNGEERAKGNILERFSAQQFPDLHSELNLSSLELGDSALYFCASSVMGESYEQYFGPGTRLTVT.

The chain recombines TRBV5-1 with TRBJ2-5; TRBD1 is a possible D gene (5 bases). Per germline, CDR1 SGHRS and CDR2 YFSETQ. V was trimmed by 5 bases and J by 1 base, leaving 12 bases between them. The CDR3 is made up of 14 amino acids. In DNA form, the CDR3 reads TGCGCCAGCAGTCTGCAGGGTCGCCAAGAGACCCAGTACTTC. The encoded protein is CASSLQGRQETQYF.

The rearrangement links TRBV12-3 or TRBV12-4 to TRBJ2-3; 9 bases are a match to TRBD2. This CDR3 contains 14 residues. The J segment lost 6 bases and the V segment lost 5 bases, leaving 6 bases of the junction unmatched. The CDR3, as DNA: TGTGCCAGCAGTGCGGGACTAGCATTGGATACGCAGTATTTT. Translated, it gives CASSAGLALDTQYF.

This clonotype was detected only a few times. The V and J genes are TRBV5-1 and TRBJ2-7; D possibly matches TRBD1 or TRBD2 (5 bases each). This CDR3 spans 13 amino acids. Trimming took off 4 bases at V and 2 bases at J, with 10 bases between the two ends. Germline V gives CDR1 SGHRS, CDR2 YFSETQ. This chain's CDR3 is CASSGDGTYEQYF. The CDR3 DNA reads TGCGCCAGCAGCGGGGACGGGACCTACGAGCAGTACTTC.

Comment on this clonotype: A much more abundant neighbour one base away suggests this may be a read error. In DNA form, the CDR3 reads TGTGCCAGCAGCTTACTAGCGGGAGTCACACATACGCAGTATTTT. This gives the protein CASSLLAGVTHTQYF. The rearrangement links TRBV11-1 to TRBJ2-3, with 10 bases fitting TRBD2. This CDR3 is built from 15 residues. CDR1 and CDR2 from the germline V gene are SGHAT and FQDESV (reference sequence).

This clonotype was seen many times. The DNA for the CDR3 is TGCAGTGCTCGTCAGACTAGCGGGGGGGCATCGGGGCAGTTCTTC. This translates into CSARQTSGGASGQFF. The chain uses TRBV20-1 and TRBJ2-1, with TRBD2 identical over 14 bases. Trimming cost V 5 bases and J 12 bases; bases outside gene matches: 12. The length of the CDR3 is 15 residues. The germline V gene encodes CDR1 DFQATT and CDR2 SNEGSKA (reference sequence).

The sample holds many counts of this clonotype. This chain uses TRBV14 with TRBJ1-1; D is uncertain. The length of the CDR3 is 14 residues. From germline, CDR1 is SGHDN and CDR2 FVKESK. V was cut by 0 bases and J by 5 bases, with 10 bases left in between. CDR3 sequence: CASSQDPRRTEAFF. The CDR3 nucleotides read TGTGCCAGCAGCCAAGATCCAAGGAGGACTGAAGCTTTCTTT.

The genes are TRBV7-3 and TRBJ2-1, with D tentatively TRBD1 or TRBD2 (5 bases each). Germline CDR1 is SGHTA and CDR2 is FQGTGA. The CDR3 length is 15 residues. V shed 5 bases and J shed 6 bases, with 17 bases lying between them. This chain's CDR3 is CASSPGRTMSNEQFF. The CDR3 DNA reads TGTGCCAGCAGCCCGGGGCGGACGATGAGCAATGAGCAGTTCTTC.

This clonotype was counted many times. V and J are TRBV29-1 and TRBJ1-1, with TRBD1 as a possible D gene (5 bases). The CDR3 consists of 12 residues. Per the germline V gene, CDR1 is SQVTM and CDR2 is ANQGSEA. Between the trimmed V and J ends, which lost 1 base and 7 bases, there was a span of 10 bases. The CDR3 here is CSVEVTRVEAFF. As DNA, the CDR3 is TGCAGCGTTGAAGTCACCAGGGTTGAAGCTTTCTTT.

This clonotype was picked up many times. The gene calls are TRBV20-1 and TRBJ2-3, with 8 bases fitting TRBD2. V lost 6 bases and J lost 0; bases outside the gene matches: 11. The CDR3 covers 16 residues. Germline V gene sequence: CDR1 DFQATT, CDR2 SNEGSKA (reference sequence). CDR3 amino acids: CSAPPGGDISTDTQYF. The CDR3 DNA reads TGCAGTGCCCCCCCGGGGGGGGATATAAGCACAGATACGCAGTATTTT.

V gene TRBV10-3 combines with J gene TRBJ2-7; D unclear. V was shortened by 4 bases and J by 6 bases, with 7 bases between the two germline ends. The germline gives CDR1 ENHRY, CDR2 SYGVKD. The CDR3 is 11 residues long. CDR3 protein: CAISASIEQYF. CDR3 nucleotide sequence: TGTGCCATCAGTGCCAGTATCGAGCAGTACTTC.

This clonotype was observed at least ten times. The J gene is TRBJ2-1, the V gene TRBV29-1; 10 nucleotides agree with TRBD2. With 4 bases clipped from V and 5 bases from J, the junction kept 5 bases outside the gene matches. Germline V gives CDR1 SQVTM, CDR2 ANQGSEA. The CDR3 totals 14 residues. CDR3 bases: TGCAGCGTTGGGGTAGCGGGAGGTCACAATGAGCAGTTCTTC. Protein product: CSVGVAGGHNEQFF.

The rearrangement links TRBV20-1 to TRBJ1-1, with TRBD1 identical over 12 bases. Germline V CDR1 and CDR2: DFQATT, SNEGSKA (reference sequence). This CDR3 spans 15 amino acids. The trim removed 5 bases at V and 7 bases at J, leaving 11 bases unmatched. In DNA, the CDR3 is TGCAGTGCTGAATCGGGACAGGGGGCGGTTGGTGAAGCTTTCTTT. Protein: CSAESGQGAVGEAFF.

This sequence joins TRBV5-1 and TRBJ2-7; D is uncertain. The CDR3 totals 14 residues. From germline, CDR1 is SGHRS and CDR2 YFSETQ. V lost 2 bases, J lost 1 base, and 10 bases lay in between. CDR3 residues: CASSFNPASYEQYF. CDR3 nucleotides: TGCGCCAGCAGCTTTAATCCTGCTTCCTACGAGCAGTACTTC.

V gene TRBV20-1 combines with J gene TRBJ1-1, with 8 bases aligning to TRBD1. The V and J ends lost 6 bases and 1 base, in that order; junction bases with no gene match: 7. This CDR3 contains 14 residues. Germline V lookup: CDR1 DFQATT, CDR2 SNEGSKA (reference sequence). CDR3 coding DNA: TGCAGTGCCTTTAGGGGGACAGGGAACACTGAAGCTTTCTTT. Protein sequence: CSAFRGTGNTEAFF.

The V gene is TRBV4-2, the J gene TRBJ2-1; 8 bases agree with TRBD2. From germline, CDR1 is LGHNA and CDR2 YNFKEQ. With 7 bases clipped from V and 4 bases from J, the junction kept 15 bases outside the gene matches. This CDR3 contains 17 residues. The CDR3 coding sequence is TGTGCCAGCACAACCTCGATTAGCGGGGAATATTACAATGAGCAGTTCTTC. Translation: CASTTSISGEYYNEQFF.

This clonotype appeared a few times. CDR3 amino acids: CASSYWGEPGYGYTF. As DNA, the CDR3 is TGTGCCAGCAGTTACTGGGGTGAGCCAGGCTATGGCTACACCTTC. This sequence joins TRBV6-5 and TRBJ1-2; no definite D call. This CDR3 contains 15 residues. From germline, CDR1 is MNHEY and CDR2 SVGAGI. The ends were cut back, 1 base at V and 4 bases at J, with 13 bases in the middle.

The chain uses TRBV12-3 or TRBV12-4 and TRBJ2-7, with D perhaps given as TRBD1 or TRBD2 (5 bases each). The CDR3 totals 15 residues. The germline V and J ends were trimmed by 4 bases and 0 bases, with 13 bases remaining between them. The CDR3 region is CASSSRSGASYEQYF. The CDR3 coding sequence is TGTGCCAGCAGTTCCCGGTCCGGGGCCTCCTACGAGCAGTACTTC.

This chain links TRBV20-1 with TRBJ2-3, with unresolved D. The CDR3 consists of 12 residues. V was pared by 6 bases and J by 1 base, with 8 bases between. Per the germline V gene, CDR1 is DFQATT and CDR2 is SNEGSKA (reference sequence). The DNA for the CDR3 is TGCAGTGCCGTCGAGGGCACAGATACGCAGTATTTT. Translation gives CSAVEGTDTQYF.

This clonotype was seen repeatedly, ten times or more. The chain recombines TRBV7-9 with TRBJ2-7; no firm D call. CDR1 SEHNR and CDR2 FQNEAQ come from the germline V gene (reference sequence). The CDR3 has 13 amino acids. The germline V and J ends were trimmed by 5 bases and 4 bases, with 12 bases remaining between them. The CDR3 sequence is CASSPPSRYEQYF. The CDR3 nucleotides are TGTGCCAGCAGCCCCCCCTCGAGATACGAGCAGTACTTC.

This clonotype was observed a handful of times. The chain links TRBV29-1 to TRBJ1-1, with D possibly matching TRBD1 (5 bases). The CDR3 sequence is 12 residues long. The V end lost 3 bases, the J end lost 6 bases, and 11 bases lay between the germline ends. Looked up from germline, CDR1 is SQVTM and CDR2 is ANQGSEA. DNA for the CDR3: TGCAGCGTTGATAGGGGCCATTCTGAAGCTTTCTTT. Amino acid sequence: CSVDRGHSEAFF. Full variable domain (rest looked up from reference TRBV29-1 and TRBJ1-1): SAVISQKPSRDICQRGTSLTIQCQVDSQVTMMFWYRQQPGQSLTLIATANQGSEATYESGFVIDKFPISRPNLTFSTLTVSNMSPEDSSIYLCSVDRGHSEAFFGQGTRLTVV.

This clonotype showed up just a few times. The gene calls are TRBV5-6 and TRBJ1-1; D uncertain. This CDR3 is 16 amino acids long. Germline V gene data show CDR1 as SGHDT and CDR2 as YYEEEE. The V gene lost 4 bases and the J gene lost 0 bases, with 16 bases spanning the gap. DNA for the CDR3: TGTGCCAGCAGCCCGGATGGAACCACCCTGAACACTGAAGCTTTCTTT. It encodes CASSPDGTTLNTEAFF.